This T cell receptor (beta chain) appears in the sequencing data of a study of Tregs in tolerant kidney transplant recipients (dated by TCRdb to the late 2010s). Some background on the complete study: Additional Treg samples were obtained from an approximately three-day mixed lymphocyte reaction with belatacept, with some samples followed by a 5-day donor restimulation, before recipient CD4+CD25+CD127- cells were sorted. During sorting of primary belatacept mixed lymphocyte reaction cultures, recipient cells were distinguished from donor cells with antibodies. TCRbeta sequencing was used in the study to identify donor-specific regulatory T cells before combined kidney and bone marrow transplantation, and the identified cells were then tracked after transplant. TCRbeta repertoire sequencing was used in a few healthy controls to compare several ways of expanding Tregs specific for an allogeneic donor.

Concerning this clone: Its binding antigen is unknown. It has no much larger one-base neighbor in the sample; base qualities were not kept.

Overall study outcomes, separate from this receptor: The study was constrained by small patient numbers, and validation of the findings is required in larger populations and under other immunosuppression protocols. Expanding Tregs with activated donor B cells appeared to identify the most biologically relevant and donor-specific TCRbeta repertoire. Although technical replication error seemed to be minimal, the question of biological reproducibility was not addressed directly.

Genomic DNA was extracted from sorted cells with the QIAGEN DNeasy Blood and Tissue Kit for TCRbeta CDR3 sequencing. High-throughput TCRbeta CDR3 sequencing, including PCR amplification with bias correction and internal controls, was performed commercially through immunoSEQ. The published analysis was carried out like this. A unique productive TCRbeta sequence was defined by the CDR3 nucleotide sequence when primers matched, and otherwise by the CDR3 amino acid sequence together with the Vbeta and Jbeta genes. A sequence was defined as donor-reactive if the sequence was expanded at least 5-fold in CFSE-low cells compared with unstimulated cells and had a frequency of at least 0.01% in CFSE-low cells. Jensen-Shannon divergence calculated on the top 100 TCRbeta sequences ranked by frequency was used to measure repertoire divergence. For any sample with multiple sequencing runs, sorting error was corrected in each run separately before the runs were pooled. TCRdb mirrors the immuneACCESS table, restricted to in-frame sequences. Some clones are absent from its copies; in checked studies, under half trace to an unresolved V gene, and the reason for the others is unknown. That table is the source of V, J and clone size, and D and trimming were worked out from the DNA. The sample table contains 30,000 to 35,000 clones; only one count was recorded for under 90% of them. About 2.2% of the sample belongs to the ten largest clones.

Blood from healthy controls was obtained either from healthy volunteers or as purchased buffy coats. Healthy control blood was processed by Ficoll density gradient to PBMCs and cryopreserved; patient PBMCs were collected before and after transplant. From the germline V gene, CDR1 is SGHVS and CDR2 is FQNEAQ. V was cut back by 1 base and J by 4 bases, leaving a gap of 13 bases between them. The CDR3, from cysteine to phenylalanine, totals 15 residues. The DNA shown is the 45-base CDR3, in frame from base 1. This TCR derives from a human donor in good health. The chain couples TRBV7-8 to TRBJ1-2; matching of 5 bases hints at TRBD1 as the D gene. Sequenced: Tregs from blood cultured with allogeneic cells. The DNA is TGTGCCAGCAGCTTAGGCCCCCGCAGGGCCTATGGCTACACCTTC. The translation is CASSLGPRRAYGYTF.